The rows below give T cell receptor beta chains drawn from one sample of a study of regulatory T cells in long-lasting Graves disease. Each CDR3 protein is one row after TCRdb ran MiXCR on the multiplex PCR reads. The sample contains 700,000 or so distinct CDR3 sequences, 30% of which appear only once. The material sequenced was peripheral blood mononuclear cells (PBMCs), taken when the disease was refractory, from a patient treated with antithyroid drugs. These receptors all stem from a female donor with Graves disease. Both conserved end residues are part of each CDR3. The D gene is left open where the match is weak. Clone size is not always given. Where it is, it says once, few, many or a class for expanded clones.

J,V,size,D,CDR3,DNA
TRBJ1-4,TRBV7-9,.,TRBD1,CTSSSTGTGDEKLFF,TGTACCAGCAGTTCTACCGGGACAGGGGATGAAAAACTGTTTTTT
TRBJ1-4,TRBV25-1,.,.,CASSAGTSYEKLFF,TGTGCCAGCAGTGCCGGGACATCCTATGAAAAACTGTTTTTT
TRBJ1-6,TRBV28,many,.,CASSLGGGLGDNSPLHF,TGTGCCAGCAGTTTAGGCGGGGGGCTTGGCGATAATTCACCCCTCCACTTT
TRBJ1-2,TRBV27,few,.,CASSLQGINYGYTF,TGTGCCAGCAGTTTACAGGGTATAAACTATGGCTACACCTTC
TRBJ1-4,TRBV6-5,few,.,CASSYSTHSGRREKLFF,TGTGCCAGCAGTTACTCGACTCACTCCGGACGGCGGGAAAAACTGTTTTTT
TRBJ1-2,TRBV9,.,.,CASSASPYAVYGYTF,TGTGCCAGCAGCGCCAGCCCGTACGCGGTCTATGGCTACACCTTC
TRBJ2-4,TRBV2,many,.,CASERGGDKNIQYF,TGTGCCAGCGAACGGGGCGGTGACAAAAACATTCAGTACTTC
TRBJ2-5,TRBV5-1,.,TRBD2,CASSLRSTSGREETQYF,TGCGCCAGCAGCTTGCGGTCGACTAGCGGGAGGGAAGAGACCCAGTACTTC
TRBJ1-5,TRBV6-5,.,.,CASSSEGGVGDNQPQHF,TGTGCCAGCAGTTCCGAAGGAGGGGTAGGGGACAATCAGCCCCAGCATTTT
TRBJ1-5,TRBV7-2,many,.,CASSRRAGSDQPQHF,TGTGCCAGCAGCCGCCGGGCAGGGAGCGATCAGCCCCAGCATTTT
TRBJ1-4,TRBV11-2,many,.,CASSLTGEKLFF,TGTGCCAGCAGCTTGACAGGTGAAAAACTGTTTTTT
TRBJ1-4,TRBV7-9,.,TRBD1,CASSLAYGPGQKNEKLFF,TGTGCCAGCAGCTTAGCGTATGGACCGGGACAGAAAAATGAAAAACTGTTTTTT
TRBJ1-1,TRBV6-1,.,.,CASSPFISNTEAFF,TGTGCCAGCAGTCCCTTTATCTCGAACACTGAAGCTTTCTTT
TRBJ2-1,TRBV29-1,.,TRBD2,CSVAGLAGHNEQFF,TGCAGCGTCGCGGGACTAGCGGGACACAATGAGCAGTTCTTC
TRBJ2-5,TRBV29-1,.,TRBD2,CSATPEREHIGETQYF,TGCAGCGCCACACCCGAGCGGGAGCATATCGGGGAGACCCAGTACTTC
TRBJ2-2,TRBV11-2,few,.,CASSLVAWGLYTGELFF,TGTGCCAGCAGCTTAGTCGCCTGGGGACTTTACACCGGGGAGCTGTTTTTT
TRBJ1-1,TRBV29-1,.,.,CSVEMTVNTEAFF,TGCAGCGTTGAAATGACGGTGAACACTGAAGCTTTCTTT
TRBJ1-1,TRBV12-3/TRBV12-4,many,TRBD1,CASSGGVGTGMDTEAFF,TGTGCCAGCAGTGGGGGGGTCGGGACAGGGATGGACACTGAAGCTTTCTTT
TRBJ2-7,TRBV6-1,.,TRBD2,CASSDLAGYYEQYF,TGTGCCAGCAGTGACCTAGCGGGCTACTACGAGCAGTACTTC
TRBJ2-7,TRBV11-2,few,TRBD2,CASSRGTSGSSHEQYF,TGTGCCAGCAGCCGAGGGACTAGCGGGAGTTCACACGAGCAGTACTTC
TRBJ1-1,TRBV10-3,few,.,CAISEGRTLNTEAFF,TGTGCCATCAGTGAGGGCCGGACTTTGAACACTGAAGCTTTCTTT
TRBJ1-1,TRBV6-2/TRBV6-3,once,.,CASSYSTRVNTEAFF,TGTGCCAGCAGTTACTCGACCAGGGTGAACACTGAAGCTTTCTTT
TRBJ2-5,TRBV7-2,.,TRBD2,CASSPVASGQETQYF,TGTGCCAGCAGCCCCGTGGCTAGCGGCCAAGAGACCCAGTACTTC
TRBJ1-1,TRBV27,few,.,CASSLLSAGMNTEAFF,TGTGCCAGCAGTTTATTGTCAGCTGGTATGAACACTGAAGCTTTCTTT
TRBJ1-1,TRBV6-1,.,.,CASGDPFLGTEAFF,TGTGCCAGCGGGGACCCATTCTTGGGCACTGAAGCTTTCTTT
TRBJ2-1,TRBV20-1,few,TRBD2,CSARDARAGAYNEQFF,TGCAGTGCTAGAGATGCGCGAGCGGGAGCCTACAATGAGCAGTTCTTC
TRBJ1-5,TRBV6-1,many,.,CASSPLDGSNQPQHF,TGTGCCAGCAGTCCTCTTGACGGTAGCAATCAGCCCCAGCATTTT
TRBJ1-2,TRBV20-1,.,TRBD1,CSASLSDRGYGYTF,TGCAGTGCTAGCCTATCCGACAGGGGATATGGCTACACCTTC
TRBJ1-5,TRBV25-1,.,.,CASSESGVHQPQHF,TGTGCCAGCAGTGAATCAGGGGTTCATCAGCCCCAGCATTTT
TRBJ1-2,TRBV7-2,.,.,CASSLAGRLTGYGYTF,TGTGCCAGCAGCTTAGCGGGTCGGCTAACCGGCTATGGCTACACCTTC
TRBJ1-5,TRBV11-2,few,.,CASSSGGGINQPQHF,TGTGCCAGCAGCTCCGGGGGGGGGATCAATCAGCCCCAGCATTTT
TRBJ2-7,TRBV20-1,.,TRBD2,CSARDPASGSAYEQYF,TGCAGTGCTAGAGATCCGGCCAGCGGGAGTGCCTACGAGCAGTACTTC
TRBJ1-2,TRBV19,.,TRBD1,CASSMGQGPVVSYTF,TGTGCCAGTAGTATGGGACAGGGGCCAGTCGTGAGCTACACCTTC
TRBJ1-2,TRBV5-8,many,.,CVGRVVTYGYTF,TGTGTCGGGCGGGTGGTCACCTATGGCTACACCTTC
TRBJ1-2,TRBV28,many,.,CASSFEGEGYTF,TGTGCCAGCAGTTTTGAAGGGGAAGGTTACACCTTC
TRBJ1-4,TRBV11-3,.,.,CASSRRGEGANEKLFF,TGTGCCAGCAGCCGCAGAGGGGAAGGGGCTAATGAAAAACTGTTTTTT
TRBJ1-2,TRBV15,.,TRBD1,CATSRDSPGGGAEGYTF,TGTGCCACCAGCAGAGATAGCCCAGGAGGGGGCGCAGAGGGCTACACCTTC
TRBJ1-4,TRBV12-3/TRBV12-4,.,TRBD1,CASSLGQGVLEKLFF,TGTGCCAGCAGTTTGGGACAGGGCGTGCTTGAAAAACTGTTTTTT
TRBJ2-5,TRBV12-3/TRBV12-4,many,TRBD2,CASSARGAGGVETQYF,TGTGCCAGCAGTGCCCGCGGAGCGGGAGGGGTTGAGACCCAGTACTTC
TRBJ1-1,TRBV5-1,once,TRBD1,CASSRLTGTTEAFF,TGTGCCAGCAGCCGACTGACAGGGACCACTGAAGCTTTCTTT